The T cell receptor (beta chain) under discussion was sequenced for a study of early T cells in non-severe SARS-CoV-2 infection. For the study at large: Whole-blood bulk RNA, unsorted, was sequenced, and chains were unpaired. Study conclusions and caveats: Matches to VDJdb favored anti-spike CD8 responses and missed private and CD4 specificities.

This clonotype came up a few times. The antigen remains unidentified. TCRdb re-called the 5' RACE reads with MiXCR, one entry per CDR3 protein. The sample holds about 83,000 distinct CDR3 sequences, 9% to 15% seen once. The sequenced material came from whole blood. The TCR was taken from an adult who was a healthcare worker with PCR-confirmed SARS-CoV-2 infection or an uninfected control (not recorded which).

The chain's CDR3 is CSARDSGALYEQYF. The CDR3 DNA follows: TGCAGTGCTAGAGATTCGGGGGCCCTCTACGAGCAGTACTTC. The genes are TRBV20-1 and TRBJ2-7, with D perhaps being TRBD1 or TRBD2 (6 bases each). There are 14 residues in the CDR3. V lost 0 bases to trimming and J lost 3 bases, with 12 bases between them. Germline V gives CDR1 DFQATT, CDR2 SNEGSKA (reference sequence).